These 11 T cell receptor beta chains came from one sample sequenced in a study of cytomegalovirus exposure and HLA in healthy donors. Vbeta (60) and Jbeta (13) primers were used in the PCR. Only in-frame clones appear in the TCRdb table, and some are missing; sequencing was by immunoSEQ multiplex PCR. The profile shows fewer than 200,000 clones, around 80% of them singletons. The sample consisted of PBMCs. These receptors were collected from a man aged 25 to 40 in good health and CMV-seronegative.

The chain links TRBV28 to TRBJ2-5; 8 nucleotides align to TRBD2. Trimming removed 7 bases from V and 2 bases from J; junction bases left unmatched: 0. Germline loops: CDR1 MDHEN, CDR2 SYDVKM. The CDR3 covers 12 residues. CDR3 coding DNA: TGTGCCAGCAAGCGGGGGCAAGAGACCCAGTACTTC. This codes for CASKRGQETQYF.

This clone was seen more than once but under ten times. CDR3: CASMGQGWSEAFF. The CDR3 DNA sequence: TGTGCCAGCATGGGACAGGGCTGGAGTGAAGCTTTCTTT. This chain links TRBV2 with TRBJ1-1; 9 bases match TRBD1. Per germline, CDR1 SNHLY and CDR2 FYNNEI. The V segment lost 7 bases and the J segment 7 bases; nucleotides outside the gene matches: 7. The CDR3 contains 13 residues. The full variable domain, with the rest looked up from reference TRBV2 and TRBJ1-1, is EPEVTQTPSHQVTQMGQEVILRCVPISNHLYFYWYRQILGQKVEFLVSFYNNEISEKSEIFDDQFSVERPDGSNFTLKIRSTKLEDSAMYFCASMGQGWSEAFFGQGTRLTVV.

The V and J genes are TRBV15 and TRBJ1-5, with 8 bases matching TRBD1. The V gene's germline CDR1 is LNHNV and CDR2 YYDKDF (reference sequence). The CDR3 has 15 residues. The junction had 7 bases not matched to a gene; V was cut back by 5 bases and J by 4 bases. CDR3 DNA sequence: TGTGCCACCAGCTGGACAGGGAACTTTAATCAGCCCCAGCATTTT. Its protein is CATSWTGNFNQPQHF.

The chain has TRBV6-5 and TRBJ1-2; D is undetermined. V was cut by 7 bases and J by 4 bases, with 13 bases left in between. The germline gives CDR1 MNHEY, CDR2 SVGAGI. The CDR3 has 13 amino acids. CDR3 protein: CASNPGAGYGYTF. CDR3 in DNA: TGTGCCAGCAACCCAGGCGCCGGCTATGGCTACACCTTC.

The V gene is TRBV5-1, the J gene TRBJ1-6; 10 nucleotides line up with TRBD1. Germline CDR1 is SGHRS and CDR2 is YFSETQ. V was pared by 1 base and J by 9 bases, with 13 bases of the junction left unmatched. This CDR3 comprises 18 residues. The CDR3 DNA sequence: TGCGCCAGCAGCTTGAAGGAGACAGGGGGCGCAGGAGGTTCACCCCTCCACTTT. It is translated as CASSLKETGGAGGSPLHF.

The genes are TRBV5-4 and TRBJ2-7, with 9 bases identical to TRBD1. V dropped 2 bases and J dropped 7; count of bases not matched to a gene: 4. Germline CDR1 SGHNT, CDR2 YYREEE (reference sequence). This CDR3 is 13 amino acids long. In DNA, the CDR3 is TGTGCCAGCAGCTTTGGGGACAGGGAGGAGCAGTACTTC. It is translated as CASSFGDREEQYF.

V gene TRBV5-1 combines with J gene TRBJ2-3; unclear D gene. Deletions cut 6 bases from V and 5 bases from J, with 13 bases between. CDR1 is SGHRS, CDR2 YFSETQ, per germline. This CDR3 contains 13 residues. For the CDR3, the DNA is TGCGCCAGCATACGAAACGCCGGAGATACGCAGTATTTT. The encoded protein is CASIRNAGDTQYF.

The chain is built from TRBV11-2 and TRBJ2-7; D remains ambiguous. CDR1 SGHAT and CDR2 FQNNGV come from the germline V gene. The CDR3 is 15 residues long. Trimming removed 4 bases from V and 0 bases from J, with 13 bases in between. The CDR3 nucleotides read TGTGCCAGCAGCTCCCTCCCCCGAGGCTCCTACGAGCAGTACTTC. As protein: CASSSLPRGSYEQYF.

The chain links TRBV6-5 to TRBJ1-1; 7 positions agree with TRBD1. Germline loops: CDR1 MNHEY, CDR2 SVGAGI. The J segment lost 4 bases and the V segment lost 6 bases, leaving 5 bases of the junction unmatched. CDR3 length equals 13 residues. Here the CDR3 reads CASSRQGVTEAFF. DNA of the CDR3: TGTGCCAGCAGCCGACAGGGCGTCACTGAAGCTTTCTTT.

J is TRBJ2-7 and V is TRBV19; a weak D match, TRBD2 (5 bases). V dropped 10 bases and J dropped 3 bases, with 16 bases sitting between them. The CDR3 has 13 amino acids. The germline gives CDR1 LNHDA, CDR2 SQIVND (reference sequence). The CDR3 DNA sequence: TGTGCCATTTCCCCGGGAACGATCTACGAGCAGTACTTC. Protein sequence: CAISPGTIYEQYF. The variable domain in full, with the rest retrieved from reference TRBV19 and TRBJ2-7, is DGGITQSPKYLFRKEGQNVTLSCEQNLNHDAMYWYRQDPGQGLRLIYYSQIVNDFQKGDIAEGYSVSREKKESFPLTVTSAQKNPTAFYLCAISPGTIYEQYFGPGTRLTVT.

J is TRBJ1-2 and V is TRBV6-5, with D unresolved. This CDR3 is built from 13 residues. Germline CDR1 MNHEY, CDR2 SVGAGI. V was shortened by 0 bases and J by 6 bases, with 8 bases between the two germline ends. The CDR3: CASSYSPGDGYTF. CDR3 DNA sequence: TGTGCCAGCAGTTACTCGCCCGGGGATGGCTACACCTTC.